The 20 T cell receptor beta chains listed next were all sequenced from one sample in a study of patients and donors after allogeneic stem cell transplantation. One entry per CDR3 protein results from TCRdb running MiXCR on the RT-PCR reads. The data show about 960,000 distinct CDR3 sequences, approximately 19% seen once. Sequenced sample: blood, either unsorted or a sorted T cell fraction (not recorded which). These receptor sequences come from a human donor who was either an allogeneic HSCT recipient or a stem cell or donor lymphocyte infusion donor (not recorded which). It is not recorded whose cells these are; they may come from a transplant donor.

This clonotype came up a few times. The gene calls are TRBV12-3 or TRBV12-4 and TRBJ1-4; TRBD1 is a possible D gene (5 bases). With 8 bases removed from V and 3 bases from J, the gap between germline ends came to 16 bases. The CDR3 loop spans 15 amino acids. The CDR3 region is CASRPGSAPNEKLFF. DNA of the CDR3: TGTGCCAGCCGTCCAGGGAGCGCGCCTAATGAAAAACTGTTTTTT.

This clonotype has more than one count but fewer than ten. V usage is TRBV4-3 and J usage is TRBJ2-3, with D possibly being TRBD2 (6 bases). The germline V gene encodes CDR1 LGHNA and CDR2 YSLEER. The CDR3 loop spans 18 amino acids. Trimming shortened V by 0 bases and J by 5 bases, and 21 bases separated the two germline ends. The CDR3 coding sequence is TGCGCCAGCAGCCAAGAAGGTAGTCCGGAGGTCGGGAGAGATACGCAGTATTTT. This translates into CASSQEGSPEVGRDTQYF.

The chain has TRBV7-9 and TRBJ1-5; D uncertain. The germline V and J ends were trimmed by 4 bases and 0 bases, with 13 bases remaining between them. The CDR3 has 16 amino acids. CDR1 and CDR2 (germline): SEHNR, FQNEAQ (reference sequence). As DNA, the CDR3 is TGTGCCAGCAGCTCCGTCGCCGCCGTTAGCAATCAGCCCCAGCATTTT. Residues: CASSSVAAVSNQPQHF.

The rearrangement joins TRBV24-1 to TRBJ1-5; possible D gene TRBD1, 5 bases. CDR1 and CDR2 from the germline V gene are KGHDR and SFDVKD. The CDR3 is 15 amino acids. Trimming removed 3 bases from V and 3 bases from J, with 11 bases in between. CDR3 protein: CATSDAMGLNQPQHF. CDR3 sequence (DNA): TGTGCCACCAGTGATGCTATGGGGCTCAATCAGCCCCAGCATTTT.

The DNA for the CDR3 is TGTGCCAGCAGTTCCTGGACTCTCCTAGGGGAAGAGACCCAGTACTTC. This gives the protein CASSSWTLLGEETQYF. The chain employs TRBV12-3 or TRBV12-4 and TRBJ2-5; D possibly matches TRBD1 or TRBD2 (5 bases each). The CDR3 has 16 residues. Between the trimmed V and J ends, which lost 4 bases and 3 bases, there was a span of 18 bases.

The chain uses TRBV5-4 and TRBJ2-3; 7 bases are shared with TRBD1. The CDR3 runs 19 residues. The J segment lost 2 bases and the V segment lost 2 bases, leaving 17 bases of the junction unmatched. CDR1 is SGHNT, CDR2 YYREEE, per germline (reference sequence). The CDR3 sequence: CASSLVPRVGGGTTDTQYF. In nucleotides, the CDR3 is TGTGCCAGCAGCTTAGTACCTAGGGTAGGGGGCGGCACCACAGATACGCAGTATTTT.

The CDR3 sequence is CASPIATDTQYF. The DNA of the CDR3 is TGTGCCAGTCCTATAGCGACAGATACGCAGTATTTT. The V call is TRBV6-5, the J call TRBJ2-3; D may be TRBD2 (5 bases). Per germline, CDR1 MNHEY and CDR2 SVGAGI. Trimming took 9 bases from V and 3 from J, leaving 10 bases between them. The CDR3 totals 12 residues.

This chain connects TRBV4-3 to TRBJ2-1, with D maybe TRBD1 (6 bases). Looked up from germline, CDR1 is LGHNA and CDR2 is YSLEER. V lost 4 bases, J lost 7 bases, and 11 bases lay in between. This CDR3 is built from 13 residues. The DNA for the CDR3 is TGCGCCAGCAGCCTCGAAGGACAGAATGAGCAGTTCTTC. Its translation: CASSLEGQNEQFF.

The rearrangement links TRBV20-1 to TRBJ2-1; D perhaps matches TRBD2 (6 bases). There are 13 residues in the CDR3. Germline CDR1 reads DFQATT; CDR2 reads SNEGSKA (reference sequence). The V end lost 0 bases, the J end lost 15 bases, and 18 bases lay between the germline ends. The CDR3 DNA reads TGCAGTGCTAGAGACGTACGGGGGTTAAGGGGGTTCTTC. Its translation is CSARDVRGLRGFF.

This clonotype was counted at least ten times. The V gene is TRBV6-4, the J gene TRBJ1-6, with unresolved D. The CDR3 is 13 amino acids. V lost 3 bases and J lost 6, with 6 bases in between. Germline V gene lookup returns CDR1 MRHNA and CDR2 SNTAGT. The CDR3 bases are TGTGCCAGCAGTGAGTCCCTTAATTCACCCCTCCACTTT. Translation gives CASSESLNSPLHF.

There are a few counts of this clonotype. The CDR3 region has the DNA TGTGCCAGCAGTTACGATGGCAGGGTGCACGAGCAGTACTTC. This translates into CASSYDGRVHEQYF. The chain carries TRBV6-5 and TRBJ2-7, with a weak D call TRBD1 (5 bases). The V and J ends lost 2 bases and 5 bases respectively, with 13 bases between them. The CDR3 is 14 residues long. Germline CDR1 and CDR2: MNHEY and SVGAGI.

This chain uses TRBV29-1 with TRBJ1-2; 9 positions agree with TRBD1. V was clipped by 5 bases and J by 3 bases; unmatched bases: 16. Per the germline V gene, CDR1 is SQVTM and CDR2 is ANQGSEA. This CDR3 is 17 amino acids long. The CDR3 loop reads CSVRNPQGARWDYGYTF. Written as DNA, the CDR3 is TGCAGCGTTCGCAACCCACAGGGGGCAAGGTGGGACTATGGCTACACCTTC.

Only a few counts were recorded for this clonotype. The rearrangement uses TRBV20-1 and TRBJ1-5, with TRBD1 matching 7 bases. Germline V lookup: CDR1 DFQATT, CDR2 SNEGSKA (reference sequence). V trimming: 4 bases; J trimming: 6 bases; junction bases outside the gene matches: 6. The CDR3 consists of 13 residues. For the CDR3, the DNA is TGCAGTGCTATAAACAGGGGAAGTCAGCCCCAGCATTTT. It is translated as CSAINRGSQPQHF.

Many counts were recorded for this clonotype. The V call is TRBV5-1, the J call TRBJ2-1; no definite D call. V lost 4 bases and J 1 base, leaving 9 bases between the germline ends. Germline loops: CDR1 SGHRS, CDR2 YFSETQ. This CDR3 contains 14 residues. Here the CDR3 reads CASSEDGSYNEQFF. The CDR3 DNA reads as TGCGCCAGCAGCGAGGACGGTTCCTACAATGAGCAGTTCTTC.

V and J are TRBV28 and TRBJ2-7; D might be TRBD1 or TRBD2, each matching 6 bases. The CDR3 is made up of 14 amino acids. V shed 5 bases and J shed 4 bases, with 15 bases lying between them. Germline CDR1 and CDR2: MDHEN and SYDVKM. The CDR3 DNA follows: TGTGCCAGCAGTGGCGGGACAAAGCCTTACGAGCAGTACTTC. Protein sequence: CASSGGTKPYEQYF. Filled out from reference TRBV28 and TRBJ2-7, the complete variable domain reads DVKVTQSSRYLVKRTGEKVFLECVQDMDHENMFWYRQDPGLGLRLIYFSYDVKMKEKGDIPEGYSVSREKKERFSLILESASTNQTSMYLCASSGGTKPYEQYFGPGTRLTVT.

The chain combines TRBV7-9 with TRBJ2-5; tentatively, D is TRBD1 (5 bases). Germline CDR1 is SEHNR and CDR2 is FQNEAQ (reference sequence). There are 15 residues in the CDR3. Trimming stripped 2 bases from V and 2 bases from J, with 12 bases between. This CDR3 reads CASSLYRGIQETQYF. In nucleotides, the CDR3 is TGTGCCAGCAGCTTATATAGGGGAATACAAGAGACCCAGTACTTC.

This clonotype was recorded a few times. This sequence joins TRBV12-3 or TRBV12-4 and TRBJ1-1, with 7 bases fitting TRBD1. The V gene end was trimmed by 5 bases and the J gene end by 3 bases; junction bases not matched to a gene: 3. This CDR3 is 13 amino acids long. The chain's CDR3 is CASSARGYTEAFF. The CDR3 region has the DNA TGTGCCAGCAGTGCCAGGGGGTACACTGAAGCTTTCTTT.

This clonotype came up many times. The CDR3 DNA follows: TGTGCCAGCAGTTTCAGGGGGAAAAAAGAGACCCAGTACTTC. Amino acid sequence: CASSFRGKKETQYF. The rearrangement links TRBV12-3 or TRBV12-4 to TRBJ2-5; 7 bases are shared with TRBD1. The CDR3 contains 14 residues. V gave up 3 bases and J gave up 3 bases; unmatched junction bases: 4.

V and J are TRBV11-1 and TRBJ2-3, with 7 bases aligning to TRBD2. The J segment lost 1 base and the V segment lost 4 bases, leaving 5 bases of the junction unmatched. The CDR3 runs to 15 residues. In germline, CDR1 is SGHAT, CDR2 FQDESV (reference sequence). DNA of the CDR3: TGTGCCAGCAGCTACTCTAGCGGTGGCACAGATACGCAGTATTTT. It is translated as CASSYSSGGTDTQYF.

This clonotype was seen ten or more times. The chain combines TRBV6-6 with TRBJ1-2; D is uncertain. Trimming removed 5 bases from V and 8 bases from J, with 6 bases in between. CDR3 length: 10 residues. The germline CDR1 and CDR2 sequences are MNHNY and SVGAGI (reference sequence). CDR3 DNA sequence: TGTGCCAGCAGTGGTGGGGGCTACACCTTC. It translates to CASSGGGYTF.